This T cell receptor beta chain was profiled in a study of cytomegalovirus exposure and HLA in healthy donors. Regarding this clone: Antigen: not known.

Study findings and constraints: The productive fraction for most TCR beta V segments was about 87% or about 30% in an earlier analysis. Relative to the approximately 700-donor mean, N-insertions were reportedly fewer in an Asian-associated ancestry cluster in a later analysis. Later genetic work tied a missense DCLRE1C variant to beta-chain V and J trimming.

V lost 6 bases and J lost 1, with 6 bases in between. The CDR3 runs 12 residues. The germline CDR1 and CDR2 sequences are SNHLY and FYNNEI. This cohort consisted of healthy bone marrow donors. PCR involved 60 Vbeta and 13 Jbeta primers. Repertoires were generated with immunoSEQ multiplex PCR, while TCRdb's copy carries only in-frame clones and drops some. The sample contains 150,000 or so clones, approximately 83% of which appear only once. This sequence joins TRBV2 and TRBJ1-2; D remains unclear. The receptor was derived from a man younger than 35 in good health and CMV-seropositive. Sequenced input: PBMCs. CDR3 residues: CASSPDNYGYTF. DNA of the CDR3: TGTGCCAGCAGCCCAGATAACTATGGCTACACCTTC.